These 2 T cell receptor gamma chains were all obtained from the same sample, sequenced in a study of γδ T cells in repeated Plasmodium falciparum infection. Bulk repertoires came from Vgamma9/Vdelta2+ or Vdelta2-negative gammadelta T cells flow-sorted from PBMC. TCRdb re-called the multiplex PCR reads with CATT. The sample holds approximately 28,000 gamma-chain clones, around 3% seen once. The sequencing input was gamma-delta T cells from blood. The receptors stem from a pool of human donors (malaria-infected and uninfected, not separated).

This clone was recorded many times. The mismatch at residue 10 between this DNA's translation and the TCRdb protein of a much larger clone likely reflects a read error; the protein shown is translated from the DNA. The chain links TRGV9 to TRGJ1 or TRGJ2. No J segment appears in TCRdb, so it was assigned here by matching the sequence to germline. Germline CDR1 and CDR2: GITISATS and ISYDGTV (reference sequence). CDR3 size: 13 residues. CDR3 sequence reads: CALWEVRRYRKLF. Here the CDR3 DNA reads TGTGCCTTGTGGGAGGTGCGTCGATATAGGAAACTCTTT.

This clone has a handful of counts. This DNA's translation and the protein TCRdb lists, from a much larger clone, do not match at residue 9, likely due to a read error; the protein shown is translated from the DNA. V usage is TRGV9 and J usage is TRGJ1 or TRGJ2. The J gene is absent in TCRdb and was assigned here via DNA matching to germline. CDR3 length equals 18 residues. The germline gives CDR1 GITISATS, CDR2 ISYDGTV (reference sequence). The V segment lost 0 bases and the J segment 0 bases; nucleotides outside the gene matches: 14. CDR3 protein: CALWEVHYELGNYYKKLF. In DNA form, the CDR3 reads TGTGCCTTGTGGGAGGTGCACTATGAACTAGGGAATTATTATAAGAAACTCTTT.